This T cell receptor (beta chain) stems from a study of shared clonotypes between healthy human individuals. Whole-study results and caveats: Having only a few donors restricted how much genetic and exposure-history diversity was captured. Sharing across four donors was highest in naive CD4 (around 5%) and lowest in memory CD8 (around 0.4%).

Trimming removed 10 bases from V and 0 bases from J, with 16 bases in between. The CDR3 runs 15 residues. CDR1 is ENHRY, CDR2 SYGVKD, per germline. All donors qualified as healthy HIV-negative adults and had experienced no recent acute infections or vaccinations. This clone was observed many times. The antigen is unknown. The assay was carried out at the deep level. The method was immunoSEQ multiplex PCR; TCRdb's version includes in-frame clones alone and lacks a portion of them. The top ten hold roughly 0.61% of the sample, which has 1 million to 1.3 million clones, 75% to 85% seen once. The sequence was collected from a man between 18 and 35 years old in good health. Some clones in this sample may be carry-over from other donors' samples. The sample taken for sequencing was memory CD4+ T cells from PBMCs. Subset: CD45RA-negative fraction. This chain uses TRBV10-3 with TRBJ2-1; D may be TRBD1 or TRBD2 (6 bases each). CDR3 sequence reads: CATTLGGRSYNEQFF. Written as DNA, the CDR3 is TGTGCCACGACTTTGGGGGGCCGCTCCTACAATGAGCAGTTCTTC.